This record looks at one T cell receptor (beta chain) sequence and its context. In germline, CDR1 is SGHTA, CDR2 FQGNSA. Trimming pared 1 base from V and 2 bases from J, leaving 15 bases between. This CDR3 spans 16 amino acids. The sample originates from a study of blood T cell repertoires in COVID-19. Overall study context: Whether acute or convalescent, the COVID-19 samples came from the United States, Italy and Spain. Sample material is recorded as cDNA or gDNA derived from T cells, B-cell-depleted T cells, or PBMCs.

Original handling: Reference gene primers were amplified, and this amplification served to estimate nucleated cell counts. Clones were read by immunoSEQ multiplex PCR, and TCRdb kept only the in-frame ones, dropping some. The V and J calls and clone size are taken from that table; D and trimming were inferred from the DNA. Seen here are 300,000 to 450,000 clones, around 87% observed once, and the top ten hold over 2%. Followed over time, Seattle patients had been enrolled while infection was active. The chain couples TRBV7-2 to TRBJ2-7; a weak D match, TRBD2 (5 bases). Material for sequencing was peripheral blood. This receptor was obtained from a woman in her sixties with COVID-19, enrolled during active disease. In DNA, the CDR3 is TGTGCCAGCAGCTTAGGTATCACTAGAGGTGCCTACGAGCAGTACTTC. It encodes CASSLGITRGAYEQYF.